The sequence of this T cell receptor (beta chain) was determined in a study of beta chain features in type 1 diabetes. Study-level results: Among type 1 diabetes patients, VDJ junctions had fewer insertions and more deletions. Compared to healthy donors, patients appeared to have naive, central memory and Treg TCRB repertoires that were more alike.

CDR3 size: 13 residues. The V end was cut by 5 bases, the J end by 3 bases, with 11 bases between. Per germline, CDR1 SGHVS and CDR2 FQNEAQ. Sequencing targeted expressed TCRB transcripts, as all isolated RNA had been reverse transcribed. Sequencing was performed with immunoSEQ multiplex PCR; in TCRdb, only in-frame clones are kept and a portion is missing. The data contain about 320,000 clones, 14% of them singletons. A note on this clone: Its specificity is not known.

This clonotype was sampled from a man younger than 45 in good health. Sequenced material: central memory CD4+ T cells from blood. The chain links TRBV7-8 to TRBJ2-7; TRBD1 might be the D (6 bases). This CDR3 reads CASSRGGIYEQYF. The CDR3, as DNA: TGTGCCAGCAGCCGAGGGGGAATCTACGAGCAGTACTTC.